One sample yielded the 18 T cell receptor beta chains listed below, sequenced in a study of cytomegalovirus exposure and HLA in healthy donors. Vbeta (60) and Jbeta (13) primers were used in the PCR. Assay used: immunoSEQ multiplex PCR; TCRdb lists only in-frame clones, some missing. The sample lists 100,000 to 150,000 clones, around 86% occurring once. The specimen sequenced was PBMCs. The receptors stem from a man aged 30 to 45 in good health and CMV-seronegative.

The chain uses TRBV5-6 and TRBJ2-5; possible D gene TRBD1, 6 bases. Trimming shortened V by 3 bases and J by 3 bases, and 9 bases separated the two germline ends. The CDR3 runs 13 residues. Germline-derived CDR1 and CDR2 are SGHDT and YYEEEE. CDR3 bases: TGTGCCAGCAGCTCGGACAGCAAAGAGACCCAGTACTTC. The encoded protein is CASSSDSKETQYF. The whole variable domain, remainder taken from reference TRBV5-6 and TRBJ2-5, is DAGVTQSPTHLIKTRGQQVTLRCSPKSGHDTVSWYQQALGQGPQFIFQYYEEEERQRGNFPDRFSGHQFPNYSSELNVNALLLGDSALYLCASSSDSKETQYFGPGTRLLVL.

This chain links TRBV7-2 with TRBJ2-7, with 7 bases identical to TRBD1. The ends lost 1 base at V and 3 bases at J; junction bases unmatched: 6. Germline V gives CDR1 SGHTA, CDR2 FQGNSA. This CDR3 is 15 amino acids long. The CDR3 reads CASSLGGTAIYEQYF. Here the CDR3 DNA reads TGTGCCAGCAGCTTAGGGGGGACAGCTATCTACGAGCAGTACTTC.

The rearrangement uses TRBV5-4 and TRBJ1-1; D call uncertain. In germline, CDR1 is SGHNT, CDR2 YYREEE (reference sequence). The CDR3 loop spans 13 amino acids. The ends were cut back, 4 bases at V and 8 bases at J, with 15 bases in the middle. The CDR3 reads CASSPLPESEAFF. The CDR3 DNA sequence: TGTGCCAGCAGCCCCCTGCCCGAGTCCGAAGCTTTCTTT.

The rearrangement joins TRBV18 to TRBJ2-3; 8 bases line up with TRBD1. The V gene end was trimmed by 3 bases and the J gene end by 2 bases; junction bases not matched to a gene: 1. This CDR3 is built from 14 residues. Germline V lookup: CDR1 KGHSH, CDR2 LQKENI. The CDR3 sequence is CASSPDRATDTQYF. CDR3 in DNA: TGTGCCAGCTCACCGGACAGGGCCACAGATACGCAGTATTTT. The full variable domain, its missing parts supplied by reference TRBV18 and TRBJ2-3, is NAGVMQNPRHLVRRRGQEARLRCSPMKGHSHVYWYRQLPEEGLKFMVYLQKENIIDESGMPKERFSAEFPKEGPSILRIQQVVRGDSAAYFCASSPDRATDTQYFGPGTRLTVL.

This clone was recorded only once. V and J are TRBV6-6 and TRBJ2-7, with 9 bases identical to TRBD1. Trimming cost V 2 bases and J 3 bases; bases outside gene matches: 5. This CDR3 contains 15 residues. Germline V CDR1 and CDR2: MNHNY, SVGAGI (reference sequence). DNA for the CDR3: TGTGCCAGCAGTTACAGTGGACAGGGGCACTACGAGCAGTACTTC. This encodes CASSYSGQGHYEQYF.

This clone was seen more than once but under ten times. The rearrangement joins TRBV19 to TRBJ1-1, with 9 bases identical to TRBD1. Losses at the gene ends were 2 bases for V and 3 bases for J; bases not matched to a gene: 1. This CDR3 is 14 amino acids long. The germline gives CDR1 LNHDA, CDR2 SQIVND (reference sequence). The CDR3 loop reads CASSIRQGDTEAFF. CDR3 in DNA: TGTGCCAGTAGTATACGACAGGGGGACACTGAAGCTTTCTTT.

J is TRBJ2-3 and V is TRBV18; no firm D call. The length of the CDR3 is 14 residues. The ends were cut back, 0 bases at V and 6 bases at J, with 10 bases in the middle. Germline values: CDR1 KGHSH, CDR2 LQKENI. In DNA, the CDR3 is TGTGCCAGCTCACCACCGAATTCCGGGGATACGCAGTATTTT. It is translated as CASSPPNSGDTQYF.

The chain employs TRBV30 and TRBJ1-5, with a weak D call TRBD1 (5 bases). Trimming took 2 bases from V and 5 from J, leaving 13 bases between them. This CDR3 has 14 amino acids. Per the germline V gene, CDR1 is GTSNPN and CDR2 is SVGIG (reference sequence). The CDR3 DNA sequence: TGTGCCTGGAGTAAGGGCAGGGAGGATCAGCCCCAGCATTTT. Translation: CAWSKGREDQPQHF.

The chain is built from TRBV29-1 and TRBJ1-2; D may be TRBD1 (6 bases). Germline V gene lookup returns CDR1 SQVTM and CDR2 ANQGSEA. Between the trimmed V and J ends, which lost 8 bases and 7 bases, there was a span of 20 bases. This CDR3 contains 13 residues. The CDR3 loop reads CSKSRTACRGYTF. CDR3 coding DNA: TGCAGCAAAAGCCGGACAGCGTGTCGTGGCTACACCTTC.

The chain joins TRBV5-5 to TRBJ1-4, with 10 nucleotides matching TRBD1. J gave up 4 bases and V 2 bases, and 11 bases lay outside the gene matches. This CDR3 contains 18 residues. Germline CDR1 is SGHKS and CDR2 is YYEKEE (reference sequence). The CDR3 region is CASSLTGTGVILNEKLFF. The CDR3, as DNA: TGTGCCAGCAGCTTAACCGGGACAGGGGTTATACTTAATGAAAAACTGTTTTTT.

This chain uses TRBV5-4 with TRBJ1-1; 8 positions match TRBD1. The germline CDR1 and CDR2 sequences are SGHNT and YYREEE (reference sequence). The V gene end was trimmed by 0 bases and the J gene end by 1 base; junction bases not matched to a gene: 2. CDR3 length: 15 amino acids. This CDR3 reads CASSLGQGRNTEAFF. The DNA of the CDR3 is TGTGCCAGCAGCTTGGGACAGGGGAGGAACACTGAAGCTTTCTTT.

For the CDR3, the DNA is TGTGCCAGCAGCCGGACAGGGGGCGGGCAGCCCCAGCATTTT. As protein: CASSRTGGGQPQHF. The genes are TRBV6-5 and TRBJ1-5, with 11 bases lining up with TRBD1. Trimming cost V 6 bases and J 7 bases; bases outside gene matches: 5. The CDR3 totals 14 residues. Germline assignment: CDR1 MNHEY and CDR2 SVGAGI.

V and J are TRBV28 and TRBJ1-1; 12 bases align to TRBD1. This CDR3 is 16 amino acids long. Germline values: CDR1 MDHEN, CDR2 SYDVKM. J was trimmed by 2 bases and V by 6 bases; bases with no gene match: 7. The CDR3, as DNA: TGTGCCAGCAGAGAAGGGGACAGGGGGCGCAACACTGAAGCTTTCTTT. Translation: CASREGDRGRNTEAFF.

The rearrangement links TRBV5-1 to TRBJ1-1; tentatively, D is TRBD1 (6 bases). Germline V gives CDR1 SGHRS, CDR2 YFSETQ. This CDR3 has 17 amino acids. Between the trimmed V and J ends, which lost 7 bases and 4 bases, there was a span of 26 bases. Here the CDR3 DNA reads TGCGCCAGCTTCCCTGGGCGGGGGCGCCCCACTGGCACTGAAGCTTTCTTT. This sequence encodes CASFPGRGRPTGTEAFF.

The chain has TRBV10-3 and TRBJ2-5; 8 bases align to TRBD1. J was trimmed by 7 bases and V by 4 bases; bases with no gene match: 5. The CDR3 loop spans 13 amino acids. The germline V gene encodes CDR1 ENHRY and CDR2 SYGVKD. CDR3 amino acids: CAISAGQGPTQYF. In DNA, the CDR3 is TGTGCCATCAGTGCTGGACAGGGTCCGACCCAGTACTTC.

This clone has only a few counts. CDR3: CASSTAGVVNTIYF. The CDR3 coding sequence is TGTGCCAGCAGCACAGCAGGGGTTGTAAACACCATATATTTT. The genes are TRBV11-2 and TRBJ1-3; D is possibly TRBD1 (6 bases). The CDR3 covers 14 residues. Germline V gives CDR1 SGHAT, CDR2 FQNNGV. V lost 5 bases, J lost 6 bases, and 14 bases lay in between.

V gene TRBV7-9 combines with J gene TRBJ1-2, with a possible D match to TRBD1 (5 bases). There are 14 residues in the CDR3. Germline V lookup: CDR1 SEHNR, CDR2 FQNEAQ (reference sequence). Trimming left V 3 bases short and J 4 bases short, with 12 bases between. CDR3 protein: CASSFIDRPYGYTF. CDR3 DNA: TGTGCCAGCAGCTTTATTGACAGACCCTATGGCTACACCTTC.

CDR3 DNA: TGTGCCAGCAGCTTCGATAGGCAGGGGGGCAATCAGCCCCAGCATTTT. It specifies CASSFDRQGGNQPQHF. The chain links TRBV5-8 to TRBJ1-5; 7 nucleotides line up with TRBD1. The CDR3 totals 16 residues. Germline trimming cut 2 bases from V and 2 bases from J; bases unmatched to any gene: 7. CDR1 is SGHTS and CDR2 is YDEGEE in the germline V gene.